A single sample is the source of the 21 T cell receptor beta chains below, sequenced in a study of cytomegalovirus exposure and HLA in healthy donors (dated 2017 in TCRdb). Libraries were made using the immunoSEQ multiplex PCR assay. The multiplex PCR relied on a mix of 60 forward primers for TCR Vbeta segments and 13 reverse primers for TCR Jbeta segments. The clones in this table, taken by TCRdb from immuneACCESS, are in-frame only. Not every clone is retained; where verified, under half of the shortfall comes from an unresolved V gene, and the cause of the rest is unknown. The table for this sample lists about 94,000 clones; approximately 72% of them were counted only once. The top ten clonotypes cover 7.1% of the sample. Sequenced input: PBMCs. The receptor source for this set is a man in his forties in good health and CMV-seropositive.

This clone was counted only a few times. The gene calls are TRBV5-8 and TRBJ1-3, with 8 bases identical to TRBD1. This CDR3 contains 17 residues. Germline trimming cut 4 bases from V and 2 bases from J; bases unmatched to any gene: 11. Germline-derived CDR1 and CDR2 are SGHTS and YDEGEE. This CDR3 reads CASSRDRGLFTGNTIYF. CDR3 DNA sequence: TGTGCCAGCAGCCGAGACAGGGGTCTCTTTACTGGAAACACCATATATTTT.

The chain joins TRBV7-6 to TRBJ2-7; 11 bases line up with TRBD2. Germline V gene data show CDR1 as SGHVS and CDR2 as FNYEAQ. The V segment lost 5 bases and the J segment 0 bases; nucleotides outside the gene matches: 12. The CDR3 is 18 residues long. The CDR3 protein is CASSTRTSGQRLSYEQYF. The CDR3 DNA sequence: TGTGCCAGCAGCACCCGGACTAGCGGGCAGAGACTCTCCTACGAGCAGTACTTC.

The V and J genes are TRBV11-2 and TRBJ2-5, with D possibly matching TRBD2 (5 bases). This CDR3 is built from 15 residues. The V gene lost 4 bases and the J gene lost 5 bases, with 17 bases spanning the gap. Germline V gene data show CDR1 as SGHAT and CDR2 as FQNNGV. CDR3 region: CASSSVLGVSETQYF. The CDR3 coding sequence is TGTGCCAGCAGCTCTGTACTAGGAGTCAGCGAGACCCAGTACTTC.

This CDR3 is CASSLSLAGRNEQFF. DNA for the CDR3: TGTGCCAGCAGTTTATCACTAGCGGGACGGAATGAGCAGTTCTTC. This chain connects TRBV27 to TRBJ2-1, with 10 bases identical to TRBD2. The V gene's germline CDR1 is MNHEY and CDR2 SMNVEV (reference sequence). The trim removed 0 bases at V and 7 bases at J, leaving 3 bases unmatched. The CDR3 loop spans 15 amino acids.

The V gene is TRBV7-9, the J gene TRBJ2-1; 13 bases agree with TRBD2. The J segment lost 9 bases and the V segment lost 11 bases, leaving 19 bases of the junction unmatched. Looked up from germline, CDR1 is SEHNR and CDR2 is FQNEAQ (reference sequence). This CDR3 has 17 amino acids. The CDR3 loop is CACPGPHTSGRAGEQFF. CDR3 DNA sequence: TGTGCCTGCCCCGGCCCCCATACTAGCGGGAGGGCCGGTGAGCAGTTCTTC.

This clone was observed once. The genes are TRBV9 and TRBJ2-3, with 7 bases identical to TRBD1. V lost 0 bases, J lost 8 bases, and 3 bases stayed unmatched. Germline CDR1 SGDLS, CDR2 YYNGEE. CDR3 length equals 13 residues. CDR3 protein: CASSVGTGSTQYF. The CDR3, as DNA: TGTGCCAGCAGCGTAGGGACAGGAAGTACGCAGTATTTT.

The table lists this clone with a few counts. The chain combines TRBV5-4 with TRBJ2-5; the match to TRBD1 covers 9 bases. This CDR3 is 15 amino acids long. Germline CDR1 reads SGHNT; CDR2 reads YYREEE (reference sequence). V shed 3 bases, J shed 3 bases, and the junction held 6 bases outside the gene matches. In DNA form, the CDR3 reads TGTGCCAGCAGCTCTAAACAGGGGGCCGAAGAGACCCAGTACTTC. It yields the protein CASSSKQGAEETQYF.

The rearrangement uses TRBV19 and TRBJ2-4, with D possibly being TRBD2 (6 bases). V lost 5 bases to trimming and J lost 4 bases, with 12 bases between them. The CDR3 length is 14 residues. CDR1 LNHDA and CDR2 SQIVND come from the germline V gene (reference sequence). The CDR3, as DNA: TGTGCCAGTAGTGCCGGGACTGTAAAAAACATTCAGTACTTC. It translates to CASSAGTVKNIQYF.

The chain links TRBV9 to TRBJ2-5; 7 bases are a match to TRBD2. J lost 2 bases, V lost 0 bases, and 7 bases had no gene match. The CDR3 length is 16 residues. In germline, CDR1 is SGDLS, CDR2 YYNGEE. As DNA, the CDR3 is TGTGCCAGCAGCGTAGCCGGGGGGTCATATCAAGAGACCCAGTACTTC. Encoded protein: CASSVAGGSYQETQYF.

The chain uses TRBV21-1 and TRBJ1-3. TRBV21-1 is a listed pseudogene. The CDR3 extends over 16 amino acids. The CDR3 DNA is TGTGCCAGCAGCAACGGGCTGAGGGCGGTAGGAAACACCATATATTTT. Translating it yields CASSNGLRAVGNTIYF.

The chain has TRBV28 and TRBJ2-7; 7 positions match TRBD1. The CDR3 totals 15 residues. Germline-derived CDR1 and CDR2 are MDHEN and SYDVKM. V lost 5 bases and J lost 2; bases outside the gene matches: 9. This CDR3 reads CASSPGTDPPYEQYF. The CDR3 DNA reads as TGTGCCAGCAGTCCAGGGACAGATCCTCCCTACGAGCAGTACTTC.

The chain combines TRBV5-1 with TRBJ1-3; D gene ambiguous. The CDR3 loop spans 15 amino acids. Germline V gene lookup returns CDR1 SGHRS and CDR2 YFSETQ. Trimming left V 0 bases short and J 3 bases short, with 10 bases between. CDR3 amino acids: CASSLASTFGNTIYF. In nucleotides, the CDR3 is TGCGCCAGCAGCTTGGCCTCAACTTTTGGAAACACCATATATTTT.

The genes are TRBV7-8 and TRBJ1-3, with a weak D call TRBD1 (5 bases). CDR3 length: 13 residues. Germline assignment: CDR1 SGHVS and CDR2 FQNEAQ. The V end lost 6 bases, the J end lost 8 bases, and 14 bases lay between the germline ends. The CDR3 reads CASSFTGGDTIYF. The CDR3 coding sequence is TGTGCCAGCAGTTTTACCGGGGGGGACACCATATATTTT.

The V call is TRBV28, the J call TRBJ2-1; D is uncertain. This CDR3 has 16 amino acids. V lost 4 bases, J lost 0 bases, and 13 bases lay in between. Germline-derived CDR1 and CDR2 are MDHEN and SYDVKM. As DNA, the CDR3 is TGTGCCAGCAGTTCCCCCGACTCGAGCTCCTACAATGAGCAGTTCTTC. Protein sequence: CASSSPDSSSYNEQFF.

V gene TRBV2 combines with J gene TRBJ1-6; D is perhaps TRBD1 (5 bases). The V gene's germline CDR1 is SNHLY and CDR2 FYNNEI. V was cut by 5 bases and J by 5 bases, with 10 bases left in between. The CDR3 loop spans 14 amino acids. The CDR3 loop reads CASSLTVNNSPLHF. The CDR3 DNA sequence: TGTGCCAGCAGTTTGACAGTAAATAATTCACCCCTCCACTTT.

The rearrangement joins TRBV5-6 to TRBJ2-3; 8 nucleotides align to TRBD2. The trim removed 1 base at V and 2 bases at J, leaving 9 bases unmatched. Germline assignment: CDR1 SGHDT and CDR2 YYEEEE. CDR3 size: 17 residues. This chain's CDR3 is CASSLRPLAGYTDTQYF. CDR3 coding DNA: TGTGCCAGCAGCTTGCGGCCTCTAGCGGGCTACACAGATACGCAGTATTTT.

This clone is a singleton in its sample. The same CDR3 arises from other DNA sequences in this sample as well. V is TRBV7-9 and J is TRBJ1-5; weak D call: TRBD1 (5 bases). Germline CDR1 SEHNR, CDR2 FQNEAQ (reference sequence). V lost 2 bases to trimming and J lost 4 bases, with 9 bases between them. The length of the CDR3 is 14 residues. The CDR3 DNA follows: TGTGCCAGCAGCTTAAGTGGGGGGAATCAGCCCCAGCATTTT. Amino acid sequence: CASSLSGGNQPQHF. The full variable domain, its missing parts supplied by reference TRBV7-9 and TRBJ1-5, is DTGVSQNPRHKITKRGQNVTFRCDPISEHNRLYWYRQTLGQGPEFLTYFQNEAQLEKSRLLSDRFSAERPKGSFSTLEIQRTEQGDSAMYLCASSLSGGNQPQHFGDGTRLSIL.

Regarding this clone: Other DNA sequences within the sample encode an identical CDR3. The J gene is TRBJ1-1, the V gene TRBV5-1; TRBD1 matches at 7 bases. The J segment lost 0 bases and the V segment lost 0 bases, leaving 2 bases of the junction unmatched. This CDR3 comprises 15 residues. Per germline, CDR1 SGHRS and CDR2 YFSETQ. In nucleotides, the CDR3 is TGCGCCAGCAGCTTGGGACAGGGCATGAACACTGAAGCTTTCTTT. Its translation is CASSLGQGMNTEAFF. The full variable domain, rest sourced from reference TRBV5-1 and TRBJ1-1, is KAGVTQTPRYLIKTRGQQVTLSCSPISGHRSVSWYQQTPGQGLQFLFEYFSETQRNKGNFPGRFSGRQFSNSRSEMNVSTLELGDSALYLCASSLGQGMNTEAFFGQGTRLTVV.

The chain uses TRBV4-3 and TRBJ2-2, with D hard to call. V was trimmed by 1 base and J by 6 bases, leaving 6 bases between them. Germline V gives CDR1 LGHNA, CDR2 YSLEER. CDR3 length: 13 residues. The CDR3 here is CASSQVSPGELFF. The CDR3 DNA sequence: TGCGCCAGCAGCCAAGTTTCTCCCGGGGAGCTGTTTTTT.

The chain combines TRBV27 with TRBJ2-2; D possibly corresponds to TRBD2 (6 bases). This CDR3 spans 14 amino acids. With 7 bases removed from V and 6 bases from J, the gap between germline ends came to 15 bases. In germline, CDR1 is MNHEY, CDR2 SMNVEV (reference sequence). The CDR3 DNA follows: TGTGCCAGCACTGTCGGGAGAGGCGCCGGGGAGCTGTTTTTT. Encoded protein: CASTVGRGAGELFF.

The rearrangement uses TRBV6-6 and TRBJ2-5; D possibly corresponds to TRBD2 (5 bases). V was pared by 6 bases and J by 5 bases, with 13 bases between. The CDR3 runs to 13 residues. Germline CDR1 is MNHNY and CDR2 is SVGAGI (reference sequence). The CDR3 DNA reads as TGTGCCAGCAGCCCGACTAATTGGGAGACCCAGTACTTC. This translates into CASSPTNWETQYF.